This T cell receptor beta chain was recovered during a study of blood T cell repertoires in COVID-19. Study background: COVID-19 samples collected from the United States, Italy and Spain covered acute and convalescent phases. In each case, the material was cDNA or gDNA derived from T cells, B-cell-depleted T cells, or PBMCs.

The length of the CDR3 is 17 residues. Germline CDR1 reads SGHRS; CDR2 reads YFSETQ. Trimming took 4 bases from V and 3 from J; bases not matched to a gene: 11. How the authors handled the data: Reference gene primer amplification gave nucleated cell count estimates. Clones were read by immunoSEQ multiplex PCR, and TCRdb kept only the in-frame ones, dropping some. The V and J calls and the clone size are those of that table, but D and trimming were determined from the DNA. This sample has approximately 140,000 clones; 88% occur once, and the top ten carry more than 1.5%. The clonotype was recovered from a woman aged 60-75 years with acute or convalescent COVID-19. Sequencing was carried out using peripheral blood. The V call is TRBV5-1, the J call TRBJ2-3; 10 nucleotides align to TRBD2. The CDR3 region is CASSLRLAGAYTDTQYF. The DNA of the CDR3 is TGCGCCAGCAGCCTCCGGCTAGCGGGGGCCTATACAGATACGCAGTATTTT.